This passage covers 21 T cell receptor beta chains from one sample sequenced in a study of blood T cell repertoires in COVID-19. The table came from immunoSEQ multiplex PCR; TCRdb's copy has only in-frame clones and leaves some out. The repertoire holds 120,000 to 150,000 clones, with around 87% as singletons. Sequencing was done on a sample of PBMCs or T cells enriched from blood (not recorded which). The receptor set was obtained from a woman aged 25-40 years with acute COVID-19.

J is TRBJ2-7 and V is TRBV7-8; the D is unclear. The germline V gene encodes CDR1 SGHVS and CDR2 FQNEAQ. Trimming cost V 4 bases and J 5 bases, with 12 bases left between them. The CDR3 covers 13 residues. CDR3 nucleotide sequence: TGTGCCAGCAGCTCTACAGAGCTCCACGAGCAGTACTTC. Amino acids: CASSSTELHEQYF.

The chain employs TRBV5-3 and TRBJ2-5, with D maybe TRBD1 (6 bases). TRBV5-3 is reported as an ORF; its role is uncertain. This CDR3 has 16 residues. V lost 0 bases, J lost 5 bases, and 17 bases lay in between. The CDR3 nucleotides read TGTGCCAGAAGCTTGGAGGGGGAGCTTCGAGAGGAGACCCAGTACTTC. Its translation: CARSLEGELREETQYF.

This rearrangement joins TRBV2 to TRBJ2-1; 12 bases line up with TRBD2. This CDR3 has 15 residues. J was trimmed by 7 bases and V by 6 bases; bases with no gene match: 7. Germline CDR1 reads SNHLY; CDR2 reads FYNNEI. The CDR3 spells CASSYGLAGRNEQFF. In DNA form, the CDR3 reads TGTGCCAGCAGCTACGGACTAGCGGGGCGAAATGAGCAGTTCTTC.

The chain joins TRBV29-1 to TRBJ1-1, with D possibly being TRBD1 (5 bases). CDR3 size: 13 residues. V lost 7 bases, J lost 1 base, and 13 bases lay in between. Germline V gene sequence: CDR1 SQVTM, CDR2 ANQGSEA. The CDR3 DNA reads as TGCAGCGCCCGTTGGGGGGGGAACACTGAAGCTTTCTTT. Its protein product is CSARWGGNTEAFF. The variable domain in full, with the rest retrieved from reference TRBV29-1 and TRBJ1-1, is SAVISQKPSRDICQRGTSLTIQCQVDSQVTMMFWYRQQPGQSLTLIATANQGSEATYESGFVIDKFPISRPNLTFSTLTVSNMSPEDSSIYLCSARWGGNTEAFFGQGTRLTVV.

For the CDR3, the DNA is TGTGCCAGCAGCTGGGGTGCAGGGCCCGGGGAGCTGTTTTTT. It encodes CASSWGAGPGELFF. The rearrangement links TRBV5-8 to TRBJ2-2; D possibly corresponds to TRBD1 (5 bases). This CDR3 spans 14 amino acids. CDR1 and CDR2 from the germline V gene are SGHTS and YDEGEE. V was shortened by 3 bases and J by 6 bases, with 12 bases between the two germline ends.

V gene TRBV5-1 combines with J gene TRBJ2-3; the D gene is possibly TRBD2 (6 bases). The CDR3 covers 16 residues. The V and J ends lost 0 bases and 2 bases respectively, with 13 bases between them. Germline V gene lookup returns CDR1 SGHRS and CDR2 YFSETQ. The CDR3 sequence: CASSLEGRDFTDTQYF. In DNA form, the CDR3 reads TGCGCCAGCAGCTTGGAGGGTCGGGACTTCACAGATACGCAGTATTTT.

The chain has TRBV18 and TRBJ2-7; no reliable D call. The CDR3 spans 13 residues. Trimming cost V 3 bases and J 0 bases, with 6 bases left between them. Germline V CDR1 and CDR2: KGHSH, LQKENI. CDR3 protein: CASSPASSYEQYF. The CDR3 DNA reads as TGTGCCAGCTCACCGGCTAGCTCCTACGAGCAGTACTTC.

The V gene is TRBV24-1, the J gene TRBJ1-2; D uncertain. The CDR3 loop spans 12 amino acids. Germline V gene data show CDR1 as KGHDR and CDR2 as SFDVKD. Deletions cut 6 bases from V and 2 bases from J, with 6 bases between. The CDR3 DNA follows: TGTGCCACCAGTAACCAGAACTATGGCTACACCTTC. This codes for CATSNQNYGYTF.

V gene TRBV18 combines with J gene TRBJ2-7, with 15 nucleotides matching TRBD2. The CDR3 sequence is 19 residues long. With V trimmed by 3 bases and J by 4 bases, 13 bases remained unmatched. The V gene's germline CDR1 is KGHSH and CDR2 LQKENI. The CDR3 DNA reads TGTGCCAGCTCACCGAGGACTAGCGGGAGGGCCCATCTTTCGTACGAGCAGTACTTC. It is translated as CASSPRTSGRAHLSYEQYF.

V and J are TRBV18 and TRBJ2-7, with TRBD2 matching 11 bases. Germline V gene data show CDR1 as KGHSH and CDR2 as LQKENI. The CDR3 runs to 15 residues. The J segment lost 4 bases and the V segment lost 5 bases, leaving 7 bases of the junction unmatched. The CDR3 nucleotides read TGTGCCAGCTCAGTTGGACTAGCGGGCACATACGAGCAGTACTTC. This encodes CASSVGLAGTYEQYF. Full variable domain (outside the CDR3, taken from reference TRBV18 and TRBJ2-7): NAGVMQNPRHLVRRRGQEARLRCSPMKGHSHVYWYRQLPEEGLKFMVYLQKENIIDESGMPKERFSAEFPKEGPSILRIQQVVRGDSAAYFCASSVGLAGTYEQYFGPGTRLTVT.

This clone showed up just once. The V gene is TRBV27, the J gene TRBJ1-5; 11 bases map to TRBD1. This CDR3 contains 15 residues. CDR1 is MNHEY, CDR2 SMNVEV, per germline (reference sequence). The ends lost 2 bases at V and 7 bases at J; junction bases unmatched: 4. CDR3 protein: CASSLRTGGGQPQHF. CDR3 DNA sequence: TGTGCCAGCAGTTTAAGGACAGGGGGCGGGCAGCCCCAGCATTTT.

The chain recombines TRBV28 with TRBJ2-2; 9 nucleotides align to TRBD2. The CDR3 is made up of 15 amino acids. The trim removed 5 bases at V and 1 base at J, leaving 2 bases unmatched. The germline V gene encodes CDR1 MDHEN and CDR2 SYDVKM. The CDR3 loop reads CASSPTSGNTGELFF. CDR3 DNA sequence: TGTGCCAGCAGTCCGACTAGCGGGAACACCGGGGAGCTGTTTTTT.

This chain uses TRBV6-2 or TRBV6-3 with TRBJ2-5; a possible D gene is TRBD1 (6 bases). CDR1 and CDR2 from the germline V gene are MNHEY and SVGEGT. The CDR3 has 15 residues. Trimming took 3 bases from V and 7 from J, leaving 18 bases between them. The CDR3 loop reads CASSYQGTLGRTQYF. The CDR3 nucleotides are TGTGCCAGCAGTTATCAGGGGACCCTAGGCAGGACCCAGTACTTC.

The gene calls are TRBV11-3 and TRBJ2-5; no reliable D call. Germline CDR1 is SGHNT and CDR2 is YENEEA. CDR3 length: 14 amino acids. Trimming stripped 1 base from V and 7 bases from J, with 13 bases between. The DNA for the CDR3 is TGTGCCAGCAGCTTAGCCCGTTGGCCCTGGACCCAGTACTTC. Protein product: CASSLARWPWTQYF.

V and J are TRBV9 and TRBJ2-3; the match to TRBD1 covers 7 bases. This CDR3 is built from 14 residues. Germline V gene data show CDR1 as SGDLS and CDR2 as YYNGEE. V was clipped by 3 bases and J by 1 base; unmatched bases: 2. Written as DNA, the CDR3 is TGTGCCAGCAGCGATACAGGGGGCACAGATACGCAGTATTTT. It specifies CASSDTGGTDTQYF. Variable domain in full (rest from reference TRBV9 and TRBJ2-3): DSGVTQTPKHLITATGQRVTLRCSPRSGDLSVYWYQQSLDQGLQFLIQYYNGEERAKGNILERFSAQQFPDLHSELNLSSLELGDSALYFCASSDTGGTDTQYFGPGTRLTVL.

The gene calls are TRBV7-9 and TRBJ2-1; TRBD2 aligns across 10 bases. The CDR3 totals 18 residues. Trimming took 1 base from V and 4 from J; bases not matched to a gene: 10. The germline CDR1 and CDR2 sequences are SEHNR and FQNEAQ (reference sequence). Here the CDR3 reads CASSLERKREGRYNEQFF. The CDR3 region has the DNA TGTGCCAGCAGCTTAGAACGGAAGCGGGAGGGCCGGTACAATGAGCAGTTCTTC.

This clone came up once. The chain carries TRBV24-1 and TRBJ2-3; tentatively, D is TRBD1 (5 bases). This CDR3 region has 17 residues. CDR1 is KGHDR and CDR2 is SFDVKD in the germline V gene. Between the trimmed V and J ends, which lost 5 bases and 4 bases, there was a span of 21 bases. DNA of the CDR3: TGTGCCACCAGTGGCCCGAGCCGGGCCTTGGGGCCAGATACGCAGTATTTT. As protein: CATSGPSRALGPDTQYF.

J is TRBJ2-2 and V is TRBV6-2 or TRBV6-3, with 11 bases that match TRBD2. The V segment lost 6 bases and the J segment 7 bases; nucleotides outside the gene matches: 10. CDR3 size: 16 residues. The germline V gene has CDR1 MNHEY and CDR2 SVGEGT. The CDR3 region is CASSKLAGVDIGELFF. CDR3 coding DNA: TGTGCCAGCAGCAAACTAGCGGGAGTGGATATCGGGGAGCTGTTTTTT.

The chain has TRBV2 and TRBJ2-4; 10 bases line up with TRBD2. This CDR3 spans 17 amino acids. Germline V CDR1 and CDR2: SNHLY, FYNNEI. Germline trimming cut 11 bases from V and 0 bases from J; bases unmatched to any gene: 13. CDR3 sequence reads: CAGPVAGGPIAKNIQYF. The CDR3 DNA follows: TGTGCCGGGCCGGTAGCGGGAGGACCAATAGCCAAAAACATTCAGTACTTC.

V gene TRBV20-1 combines with J gene TRBJ1-2; TRBD1 matches 10 bases. The CDR3 covers 11 residues. In germline, CDR1 is DFQATT, CDR2 SNEGSKA (reference sequence). The junction had 4 bases not matched to a gene; V was cut back by 2 bases and J by 13 bases. CDR3 DNA: TGCAGTGCTAGACTGGACAGGGGGGGCACCTTC. It codes for CSARLDRGGTF.

V is TRBV2 and J is TRBJ1-5; 7 bases map to TRBD1. Germline V lookup: CDR1 SNHLY, CDR2 FYNNEI. The CDR3 covers 14 residues. J was trimmed by 2 bases and V by 5 bases; bases with no gene match: 3. CDR3 DNA sequence: TGTGCCAGCAGTCCCGACAGGGGCAATCAGCCCCAGCATTTT. Its protein is CASSPDRGNQPQHF.